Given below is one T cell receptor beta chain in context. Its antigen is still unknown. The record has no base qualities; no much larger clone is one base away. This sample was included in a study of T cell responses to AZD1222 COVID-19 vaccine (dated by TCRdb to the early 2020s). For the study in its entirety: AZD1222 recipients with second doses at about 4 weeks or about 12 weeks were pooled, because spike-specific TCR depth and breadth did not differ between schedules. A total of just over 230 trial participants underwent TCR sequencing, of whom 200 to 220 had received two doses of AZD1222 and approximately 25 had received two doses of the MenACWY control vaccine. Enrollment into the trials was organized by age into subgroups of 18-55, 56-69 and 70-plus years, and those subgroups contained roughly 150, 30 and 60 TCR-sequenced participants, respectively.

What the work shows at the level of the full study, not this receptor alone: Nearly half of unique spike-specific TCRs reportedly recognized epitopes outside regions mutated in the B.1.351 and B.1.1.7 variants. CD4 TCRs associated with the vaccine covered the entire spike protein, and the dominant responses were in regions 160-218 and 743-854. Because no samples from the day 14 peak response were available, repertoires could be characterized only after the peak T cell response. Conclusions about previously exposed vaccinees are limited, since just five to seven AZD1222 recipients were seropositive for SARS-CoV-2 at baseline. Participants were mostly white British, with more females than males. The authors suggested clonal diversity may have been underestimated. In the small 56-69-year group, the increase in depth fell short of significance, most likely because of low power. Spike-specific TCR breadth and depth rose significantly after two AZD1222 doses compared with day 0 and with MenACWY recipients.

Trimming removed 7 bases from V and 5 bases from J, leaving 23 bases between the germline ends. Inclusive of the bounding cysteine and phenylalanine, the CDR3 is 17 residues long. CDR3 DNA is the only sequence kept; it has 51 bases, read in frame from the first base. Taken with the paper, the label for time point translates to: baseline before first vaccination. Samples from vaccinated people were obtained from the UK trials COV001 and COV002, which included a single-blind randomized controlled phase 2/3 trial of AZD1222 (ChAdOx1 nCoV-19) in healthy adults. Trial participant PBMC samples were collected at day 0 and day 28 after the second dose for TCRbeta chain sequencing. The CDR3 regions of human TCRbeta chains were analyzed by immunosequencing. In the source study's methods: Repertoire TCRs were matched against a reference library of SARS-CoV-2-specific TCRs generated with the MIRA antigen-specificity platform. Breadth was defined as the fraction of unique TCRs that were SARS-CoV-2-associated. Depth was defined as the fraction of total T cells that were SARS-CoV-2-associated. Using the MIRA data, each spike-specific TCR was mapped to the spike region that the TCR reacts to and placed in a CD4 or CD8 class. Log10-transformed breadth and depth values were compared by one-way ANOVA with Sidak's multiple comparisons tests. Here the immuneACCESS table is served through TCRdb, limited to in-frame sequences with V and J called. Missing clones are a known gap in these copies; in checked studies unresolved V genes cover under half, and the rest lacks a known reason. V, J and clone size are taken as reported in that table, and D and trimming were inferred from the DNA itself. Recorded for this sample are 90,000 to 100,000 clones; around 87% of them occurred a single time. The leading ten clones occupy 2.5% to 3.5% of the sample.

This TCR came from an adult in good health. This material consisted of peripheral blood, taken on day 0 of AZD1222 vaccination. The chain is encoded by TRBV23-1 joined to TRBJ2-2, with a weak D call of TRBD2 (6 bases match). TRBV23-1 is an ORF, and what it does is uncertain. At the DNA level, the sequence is TGCGCCAGCACCCCTCCGGAGGGCCGGATTGATACCGGGGAGCTGTTTTTT. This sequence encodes CASTPPEGRIDTGELFF.